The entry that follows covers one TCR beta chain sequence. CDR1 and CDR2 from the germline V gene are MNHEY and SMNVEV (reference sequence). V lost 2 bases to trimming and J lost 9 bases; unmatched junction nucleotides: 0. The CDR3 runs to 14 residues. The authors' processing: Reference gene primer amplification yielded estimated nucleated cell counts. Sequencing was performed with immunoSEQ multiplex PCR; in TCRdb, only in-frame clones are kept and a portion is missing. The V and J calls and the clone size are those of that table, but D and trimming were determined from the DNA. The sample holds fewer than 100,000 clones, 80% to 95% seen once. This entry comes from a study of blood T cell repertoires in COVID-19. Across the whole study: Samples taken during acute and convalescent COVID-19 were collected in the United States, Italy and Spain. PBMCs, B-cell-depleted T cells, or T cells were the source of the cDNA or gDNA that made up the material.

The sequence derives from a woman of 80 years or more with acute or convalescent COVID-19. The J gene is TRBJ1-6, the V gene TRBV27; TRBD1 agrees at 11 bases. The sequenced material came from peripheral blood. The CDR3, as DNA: TGTGCCAGCAGTTTAGGACAGGGGGCTTCACCCCTCCACTTT. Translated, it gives CASSLGQGASPLHF.